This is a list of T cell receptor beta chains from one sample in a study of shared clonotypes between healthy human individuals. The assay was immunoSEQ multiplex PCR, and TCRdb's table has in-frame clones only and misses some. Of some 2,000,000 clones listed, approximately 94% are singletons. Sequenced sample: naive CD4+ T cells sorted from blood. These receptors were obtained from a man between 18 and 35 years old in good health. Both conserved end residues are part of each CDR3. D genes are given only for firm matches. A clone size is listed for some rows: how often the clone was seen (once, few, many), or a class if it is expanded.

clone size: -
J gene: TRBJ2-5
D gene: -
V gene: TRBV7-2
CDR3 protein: CASSSKETQYF
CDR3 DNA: TGTGCCAGCAGCTCCAAGGAGACCCAGTACTTC

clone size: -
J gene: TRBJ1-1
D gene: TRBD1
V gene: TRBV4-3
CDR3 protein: CASSQDRGLEAFF
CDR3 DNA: TGCGCCAGCAGCCAGGACAGGGGATTGGAAGCTTTCTTT

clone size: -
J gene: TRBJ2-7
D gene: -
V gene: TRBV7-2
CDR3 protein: CASSLSWQGGYEQYF
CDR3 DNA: TGTGCCAGCAGCTTATCGTGGCAGGGTGGCTACGAGCAGTACTTC

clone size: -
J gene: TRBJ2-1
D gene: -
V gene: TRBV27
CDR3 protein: CASRGSSYNEQFF
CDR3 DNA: TGTGCCAGCAGGGGGAGCTCCTACAATGAGCAGTTCTTC

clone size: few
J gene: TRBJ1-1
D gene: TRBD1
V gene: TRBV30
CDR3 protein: CAWSAPGQAEAFF
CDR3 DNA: TGTGCCTGGAGTGCCCCGGGACAGGCTGAAGCTTTCTTT

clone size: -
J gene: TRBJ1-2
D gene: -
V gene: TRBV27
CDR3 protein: CASSFEGGYGYTF
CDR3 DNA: TGTGCCAGCAGTTTCGAGGGGGGGTATGGCTACACCTTC

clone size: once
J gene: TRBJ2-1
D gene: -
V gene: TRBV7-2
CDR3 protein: CASSPGTANEQFF
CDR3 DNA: TGTGCCAGCAGCCCCGGGACTGCCAATGAGCAGTTCTTC

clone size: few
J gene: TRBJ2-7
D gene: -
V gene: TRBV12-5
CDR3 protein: CASGLYSGREQYF
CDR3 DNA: TGTGCTAGTGGTTTGTATAGCGGTCGGGAGCAGTACTTC

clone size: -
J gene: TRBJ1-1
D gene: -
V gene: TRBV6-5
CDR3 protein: CASSPDLGALAFF
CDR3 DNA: TGTGCCAGCAGTCCGGACCTGGGGGCCCTCGCTTTCTTT

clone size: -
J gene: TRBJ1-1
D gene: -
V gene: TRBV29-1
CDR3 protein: CSVVVQGMNTEAFF
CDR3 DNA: TGCAGCGTAGTGGTACAGGGAATGAACACTGAAGCTTTCTTT

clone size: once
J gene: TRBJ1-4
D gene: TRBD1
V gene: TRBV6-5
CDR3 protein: CASRVDRNANEKLFF
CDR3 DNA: TGTGCCAGCAGGGTGGACAGGAACGCTAATGAAAAACTGTTTTTT

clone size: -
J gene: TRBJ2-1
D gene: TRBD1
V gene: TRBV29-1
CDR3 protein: CSVERQGGVYNEQFF
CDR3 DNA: TGCAGCGTTGAGCGACAGGGGGGGGTATACAATGAGCAGTTCTTC

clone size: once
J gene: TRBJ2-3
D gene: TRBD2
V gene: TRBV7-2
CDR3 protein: CASSLVPRRLAGGTDTQYF
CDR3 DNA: TGTGCCAGCAGCTTAGTTCCCAGGAGACTAGCGGGGGGCACAGATACGCAGTATTTT

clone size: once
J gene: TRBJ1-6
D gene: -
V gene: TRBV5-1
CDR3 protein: CASSPERAGGSPLHF
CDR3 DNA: TGCGCCAGCAGTCCGGAGAGGGCGGGTGGTTCACCCCTCCACTTT

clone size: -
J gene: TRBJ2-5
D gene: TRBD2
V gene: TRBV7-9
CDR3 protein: CASSLAVLADNQETQYF
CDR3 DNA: TGTGCCAGCAGCTTAGCTGTCCTAGCGGACAACCAAGAGACCCAGTACTTC

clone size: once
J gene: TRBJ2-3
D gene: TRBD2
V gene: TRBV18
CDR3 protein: CASSPGTSLTDTQYF
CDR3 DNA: TGTGCCAGCTCACCGGGGACTAGCCTCACAGATACGCAGTATTTT

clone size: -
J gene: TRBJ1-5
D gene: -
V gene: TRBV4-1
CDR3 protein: CASSQGIFGGDGNQPQHF
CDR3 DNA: TGCGCCAGCAGCCAAGGAATCTTCGGGGGGGATGGCAATCAGCCCCAGCATTTT

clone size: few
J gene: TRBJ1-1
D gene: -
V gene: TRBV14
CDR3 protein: CASSQGGLYMNTEAFF
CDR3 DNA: TGTGCCAGCAGCCAAGGGGGGCTATACATGAACACTGAAGCTTTCTTT

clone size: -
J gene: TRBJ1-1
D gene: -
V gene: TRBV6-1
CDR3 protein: CASSANTEAFF
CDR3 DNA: TGTGCCAGCAGTGCCAACACTGAAGCTTTCTTT

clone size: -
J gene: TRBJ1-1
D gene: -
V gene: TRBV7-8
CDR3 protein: CASSLAVQLNTEAFF
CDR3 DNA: TGTGCCAGCAGCTTAGCGGTACAGTTGAACACTGAAGCTTTCTTT

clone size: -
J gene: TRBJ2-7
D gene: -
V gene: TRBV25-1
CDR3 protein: CASSESRRVLDEQYF
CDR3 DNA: TGTGCCAGCAGTGAATCGCGCAGGGTACTCGACGAGCAGTACTTC

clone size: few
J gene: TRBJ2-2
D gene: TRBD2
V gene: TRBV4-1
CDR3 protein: CASSQRRARGGGNTGELFF
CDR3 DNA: TGCGCCAGCAGCCAACGTCGGGCGCGGGGGGGAGGAAACACCGGGGAGCTGTTTTTT

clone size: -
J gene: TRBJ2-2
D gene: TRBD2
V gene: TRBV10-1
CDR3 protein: CASSEKLAGRLFF
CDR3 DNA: TGCGCCAGCAGTGAGAAACTAGCGGGGCGGCTGTTTTTT

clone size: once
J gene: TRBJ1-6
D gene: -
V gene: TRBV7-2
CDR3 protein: CASSARTVESYNSPLHF
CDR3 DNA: TGTGCCAGCAGCGCCCGGACAGTCGAATCCTATAATTCACCCCTCCACTTT